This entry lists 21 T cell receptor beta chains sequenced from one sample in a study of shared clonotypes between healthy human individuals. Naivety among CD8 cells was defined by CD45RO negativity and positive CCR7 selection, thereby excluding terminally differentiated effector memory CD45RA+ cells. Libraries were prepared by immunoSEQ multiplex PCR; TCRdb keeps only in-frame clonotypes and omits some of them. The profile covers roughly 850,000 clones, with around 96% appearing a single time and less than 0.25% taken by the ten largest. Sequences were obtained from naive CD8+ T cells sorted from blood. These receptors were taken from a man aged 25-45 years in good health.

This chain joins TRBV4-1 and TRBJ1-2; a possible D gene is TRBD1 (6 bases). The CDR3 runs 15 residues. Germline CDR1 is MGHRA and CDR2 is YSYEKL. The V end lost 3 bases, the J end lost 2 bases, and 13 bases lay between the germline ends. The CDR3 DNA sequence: TGCGCCAGCAGCCACGGACAGCTCGTGAACTATGGCTACACCTTC. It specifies CASSHGQLVNYGYTF.

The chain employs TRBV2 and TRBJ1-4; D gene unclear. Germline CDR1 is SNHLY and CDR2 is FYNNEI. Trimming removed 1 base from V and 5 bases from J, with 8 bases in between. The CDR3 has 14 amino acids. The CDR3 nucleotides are TGTGCCAGCAGTGAAGGGTCCGGGAATGAAAAACTGTTTTTT. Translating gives CASSEGSGNEKLFF.

In DNA form, the CDR3 reads TGTGCCAGCTCACCGGTTCGGGAGCCAAACACCGGGGAGCTGTTTTTT. Translation gives CASSPVREPNTGELFF. The rearrangement links TRBV18 to TRBJ2-2, with D possibly being TRBD2 (6 bases). The germline V and J ends were trimmed by 3 bases and 2 bases, with 13 bases remaining between them. This CDR3 has 16 residues. Germline CDR1 reads KGHSH; CDR2 reads LQKENI.

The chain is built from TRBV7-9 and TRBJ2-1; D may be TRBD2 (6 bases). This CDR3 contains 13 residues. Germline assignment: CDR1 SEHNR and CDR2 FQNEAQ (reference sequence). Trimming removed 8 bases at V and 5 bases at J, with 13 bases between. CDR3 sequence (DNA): TGTGCCAGCGGGACTTCATTGAACAATGAGCAGTTCTTC. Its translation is CASGTSLNNEQFF.

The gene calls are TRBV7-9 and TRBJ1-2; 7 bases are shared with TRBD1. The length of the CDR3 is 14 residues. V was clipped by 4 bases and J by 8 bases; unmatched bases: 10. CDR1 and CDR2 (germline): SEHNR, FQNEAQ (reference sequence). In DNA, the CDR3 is TGTGCCAGCAGCTCAAGTACAGGGGACGGAGGCTACACCTTC. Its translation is CASSSSTGDGGYTF.

DNA for the CDR3: TGTGCCAGAGGGGACAACTATGGCTACACCTTC. It yields the protein CARGDNYGYTF. The chain links TRBV2 to TRBJ1-2; D is possibly TRBD1 (5 bases). Germline values: CDR1 SNHLY, CDR2 FYNNEI. This CDR3 spans 11 amino acids. Deletions cut 9 bases from V and 2 bases from J, with 7 bases between.

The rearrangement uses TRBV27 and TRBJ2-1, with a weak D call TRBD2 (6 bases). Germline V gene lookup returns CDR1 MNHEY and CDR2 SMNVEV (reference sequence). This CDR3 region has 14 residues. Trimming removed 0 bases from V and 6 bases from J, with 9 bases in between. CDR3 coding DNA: TGTGCCAGCAGTTTATCGGACTACCCCAATGAGCAGTTCTTC. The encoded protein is CASSLSDYPNEQFF.

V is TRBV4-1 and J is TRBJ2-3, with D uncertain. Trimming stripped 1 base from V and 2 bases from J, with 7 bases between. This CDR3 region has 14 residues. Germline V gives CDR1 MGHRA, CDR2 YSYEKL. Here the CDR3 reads CASSQAANTDTQYF. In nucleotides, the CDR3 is TGCGCCAGCAGCCAAGCCGCGAACACAGATACGCAGTATTTT.

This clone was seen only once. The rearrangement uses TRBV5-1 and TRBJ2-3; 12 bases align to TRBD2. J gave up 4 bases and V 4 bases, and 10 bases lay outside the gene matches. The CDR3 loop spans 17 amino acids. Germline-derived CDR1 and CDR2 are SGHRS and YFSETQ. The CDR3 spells CASSPGLAGFDADTQYF. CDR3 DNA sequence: TGCGCCAGCAGCCCAGGACTAGCGGGATTCGATGCAGATACGCAGTATTTT.

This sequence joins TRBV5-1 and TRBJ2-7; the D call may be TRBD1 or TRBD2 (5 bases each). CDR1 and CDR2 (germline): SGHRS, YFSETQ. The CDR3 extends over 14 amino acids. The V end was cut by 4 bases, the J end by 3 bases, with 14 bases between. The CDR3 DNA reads TGCGCCAGCAGCGTGCCCGGGGCAGACTACGAGCAGTACTTC. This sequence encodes CASSVPGADYEQYF.

CDR3 loop: CATRGTNTDTQYF. The CDR3 region has the DNA TGTGCCACCCGGGGAACAAACACAGATACGCAGTATTTT. This rearrangement joins TRBV27 to TRBJ2-3; TRBD2 is a possible D gene (5 bases). Germline V gene data show CDR1 as MNHEY and CDR2 as SMNVEV (reference sequence). V was trimmed by 10 bases and J by 2 bases, leaving 13 bases between them. The CDR3 extends over 13 amino acids.

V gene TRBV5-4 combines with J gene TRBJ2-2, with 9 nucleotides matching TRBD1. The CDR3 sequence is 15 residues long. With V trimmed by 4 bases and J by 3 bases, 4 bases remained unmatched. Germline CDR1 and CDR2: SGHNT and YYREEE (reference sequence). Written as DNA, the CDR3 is TGTGCCAGCAGCGCCGACAGGGGGGACACCGGGGAGCTGTTTTTT. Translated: CASSADRGDTGELFF.

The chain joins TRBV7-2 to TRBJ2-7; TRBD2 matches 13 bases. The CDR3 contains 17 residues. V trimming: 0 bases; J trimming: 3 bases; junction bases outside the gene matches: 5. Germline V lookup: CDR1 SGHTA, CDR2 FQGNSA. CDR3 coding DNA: TGTGCCAGCAGCTTAGCGCGGGGGACTAGCGGGAACTACGAGCAGTACTTC. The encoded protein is CASSLARGTSGNYEQYF.

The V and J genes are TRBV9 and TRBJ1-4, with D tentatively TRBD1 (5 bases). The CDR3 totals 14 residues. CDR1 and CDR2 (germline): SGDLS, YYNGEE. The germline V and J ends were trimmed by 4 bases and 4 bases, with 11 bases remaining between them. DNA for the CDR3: TGTGCCAGCAGCTCTTGGGACGGTAATGAAAAACTGTTTTTT. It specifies CASSSWDGNEKLFF.

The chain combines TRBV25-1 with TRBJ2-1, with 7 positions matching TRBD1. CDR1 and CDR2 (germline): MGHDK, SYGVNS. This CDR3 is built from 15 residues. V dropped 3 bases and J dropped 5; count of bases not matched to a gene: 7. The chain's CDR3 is CASSDWRQGNNEQFF. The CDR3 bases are TGTGCCAGCAGTGATTGGCGACAGGGTAACAATGAGCAGTTCTTC.

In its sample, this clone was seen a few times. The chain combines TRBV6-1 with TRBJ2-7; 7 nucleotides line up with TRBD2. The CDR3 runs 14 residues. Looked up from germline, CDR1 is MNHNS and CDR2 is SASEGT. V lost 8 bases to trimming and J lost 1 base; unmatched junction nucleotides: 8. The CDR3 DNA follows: TGTGCCAGCGGAGGGGAGGGCTGGTCCTACGAGCAGTACTTC. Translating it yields CASGGEGWSYEQYF.

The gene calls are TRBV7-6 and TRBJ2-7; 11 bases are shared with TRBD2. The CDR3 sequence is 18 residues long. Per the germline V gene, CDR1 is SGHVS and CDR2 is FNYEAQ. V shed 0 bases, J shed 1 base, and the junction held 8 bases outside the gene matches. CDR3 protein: CASSLAPLAGAISYEQYF. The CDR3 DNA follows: TGTGCCAGCAGCTTAGCGCCACTAGCGGGAGCAATTTCCTACGAGCAGTACTTC.

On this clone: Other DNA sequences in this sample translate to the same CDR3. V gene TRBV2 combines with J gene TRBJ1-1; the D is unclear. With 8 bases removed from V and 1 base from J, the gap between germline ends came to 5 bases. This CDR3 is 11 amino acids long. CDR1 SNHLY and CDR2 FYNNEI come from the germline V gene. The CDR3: CASGGNTEAFF. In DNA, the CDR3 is TGTGCCAGCGGAGGGAACACTGAAGCTTTCTTT. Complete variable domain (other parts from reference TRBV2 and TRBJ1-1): EPEVTQTPSHQVTQMGQEVILRCVPISNHLYFYWYRQILGQKVEFLVSFYNNEISEKSEIFDDQFSVERPDGSNFTLKIRSTKLEDSAMYFCASGGNTEAFFGQGTRLTVV.

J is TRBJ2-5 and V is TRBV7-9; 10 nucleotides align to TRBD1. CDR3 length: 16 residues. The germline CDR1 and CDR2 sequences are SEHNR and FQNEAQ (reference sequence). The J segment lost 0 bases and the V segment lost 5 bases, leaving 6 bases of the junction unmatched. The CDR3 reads CASSPLTGGHQETQYF. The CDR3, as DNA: TGTGCCAGCAGCCCCCTGACAGGGGGCCACCAAGAGACCCAGTACTTC. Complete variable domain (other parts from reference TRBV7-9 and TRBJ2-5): DTGVSQNPRHKITKRGQNVTFRCDPISEHNRLYWYRQTLGQGPEFLTYFQNEAQLEKSRLLSDRFSAERPKGSFSTLEIQRTEQGDSAMYLCASSPLTGGHQETQYFGPGTRLLVL.

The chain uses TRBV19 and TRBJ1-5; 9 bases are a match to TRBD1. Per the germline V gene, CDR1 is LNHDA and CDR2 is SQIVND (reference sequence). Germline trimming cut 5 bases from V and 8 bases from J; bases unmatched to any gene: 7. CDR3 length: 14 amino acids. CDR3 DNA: TGTGCCAGTAGTCCAACAGGGGGCGCGGAGCCCCAGCATTTT. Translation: CASSPTGGAEPQHF. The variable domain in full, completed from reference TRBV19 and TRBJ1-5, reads DGGITQSPKYLFRKEGQNVTLSCEQNLNHDAMYWYRQDPGQGLRLIYYSQIVNDFQKGDIAEGYSVSREKKESFPLTVTSAQKNPTAFYLCASSPTGGAEPQHFGDGTRLSIL.

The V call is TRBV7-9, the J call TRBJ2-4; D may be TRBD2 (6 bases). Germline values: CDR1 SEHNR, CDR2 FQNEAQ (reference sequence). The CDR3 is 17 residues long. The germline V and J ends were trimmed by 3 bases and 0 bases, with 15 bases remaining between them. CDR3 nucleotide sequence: TGTGCCAGCAGCTTGTGGGGAGCGGGCCTAGCCAAAAACATTCAGTACTTC. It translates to CASSLWGAGLAKNIQYF.